This section outlines one T cell receptor beta chain sequence together with its context. Assay: immunoSEQ multiplex PCR; the TCRdb copy retains only in-frame clones and omits some. The data show around 110,000 clones, around nine tenths seen once. These data are taken from a study of T cell responses to AZD1222 COVID-19 vaccine. With 5 bases removed from V and 5 bases from J, the gap between germline ends came to 16 bases. Germline loops: CDR1 MNHEY, CDR2 SMNVEV (reference sequence). This CDR3 spans 15 amino acids. The sequence derives from an adult in good health. The specimen comprised peripheral blood, sampled on day 0 of AZD1222 vaccination. This chain uses TRBV27 with TRBJ2-1; possible D gene TRBD1, 7 bases. Written as DNA, the CDR3 is TGTGCCAGCAGTCCGAACGCGGGACAGCACAATGAGCAGTTCTTC. Amino acids: CASSPNAGQHNEQFF.